This TCR beta chain was recovered during a study of cytomegalovirus exposure and HLA in healthy donors. Whole-study context: An analysis done earlier identified 100 million to 140 million unique TCR beta sequences from approximately 180 million T cells. The study placed 70% to 90% of its roughly 400 genotyped donors in the Caucasian-associated ancestry cluster. Regarding the study as a whole: The listing of 150 to 200 TCR beta chains classed them as cytomegalovirus-associated. Rare TCR sequences predominated, though certain public TCRs were found in many donors.

As for this clone: The target antigen is unknown.

PCR employed 60 Vbeta and 13 Jbeta primers. Sequenced by immunoSEQ multiplex PCR; TCRdb stores in-frame clones only, minus some. The sample has approximately 160,000 clones, 82% seen once. This TCR was sampled from a girl under 18 in good health and CMV-seropositive. Sample: PBMCs.

This CDR3 reads CASSVRGDYGYTF. CDR3 coding DNA: TGTGCCAGCAGTGTTCGGGGAGACTATGGCTACACCTTC. The chain combines TRBV6-1 with TRBJ1-2, with no clear D. V was clipped by 4 bases and J by 3 bases, with 9 bases between them. The CDR3 sequence is 13 residues long. Per the germline V gene, CDR1 is MNHNS and CDR2 is SASEGT.